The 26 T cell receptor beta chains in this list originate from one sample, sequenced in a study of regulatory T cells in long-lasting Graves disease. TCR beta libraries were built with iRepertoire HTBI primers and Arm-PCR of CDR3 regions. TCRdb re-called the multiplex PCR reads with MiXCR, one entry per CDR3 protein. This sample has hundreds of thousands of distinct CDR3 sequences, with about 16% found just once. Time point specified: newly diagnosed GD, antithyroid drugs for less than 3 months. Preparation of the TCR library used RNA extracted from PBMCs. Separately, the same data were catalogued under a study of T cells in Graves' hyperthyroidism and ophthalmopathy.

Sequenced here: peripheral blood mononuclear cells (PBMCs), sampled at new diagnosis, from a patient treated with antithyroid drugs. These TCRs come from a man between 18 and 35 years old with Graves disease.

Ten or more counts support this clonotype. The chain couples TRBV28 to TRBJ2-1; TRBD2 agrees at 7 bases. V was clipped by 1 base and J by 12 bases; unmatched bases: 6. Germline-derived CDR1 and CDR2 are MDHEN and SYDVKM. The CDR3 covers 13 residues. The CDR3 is CASSLSGGQGQFF. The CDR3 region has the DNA TGTGCCAGCAGTTTATCGGGGGGTCAGGGGCAGTTCTTC.

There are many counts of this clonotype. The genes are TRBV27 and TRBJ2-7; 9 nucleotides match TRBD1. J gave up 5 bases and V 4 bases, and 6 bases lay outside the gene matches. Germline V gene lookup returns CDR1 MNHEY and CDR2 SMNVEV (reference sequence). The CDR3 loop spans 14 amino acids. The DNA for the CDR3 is TGTGCCAGCAGTTCCCGGGGACAGGGAGACGAGCAGTACTTC. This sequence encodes CASSSRGQGDEQYF.

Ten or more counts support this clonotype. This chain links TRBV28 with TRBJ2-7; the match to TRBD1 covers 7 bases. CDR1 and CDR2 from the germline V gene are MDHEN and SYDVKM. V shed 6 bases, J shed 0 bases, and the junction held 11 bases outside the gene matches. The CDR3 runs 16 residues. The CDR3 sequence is CASRSPGQRSSYEQYF. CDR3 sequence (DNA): TGTGCCAGCAGAAGTCCGGGACAGAGGAGCTCCTACGAGCAGTACTTC.

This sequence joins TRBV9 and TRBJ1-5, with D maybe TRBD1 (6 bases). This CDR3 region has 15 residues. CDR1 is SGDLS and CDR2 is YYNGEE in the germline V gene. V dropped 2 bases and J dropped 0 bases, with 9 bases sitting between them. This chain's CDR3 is CASSVRGDSNQPQHF. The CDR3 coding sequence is TGTGCCAGCAGCGTGAGGGGGGATAGCAATCAGCCCCAGCATTTT.

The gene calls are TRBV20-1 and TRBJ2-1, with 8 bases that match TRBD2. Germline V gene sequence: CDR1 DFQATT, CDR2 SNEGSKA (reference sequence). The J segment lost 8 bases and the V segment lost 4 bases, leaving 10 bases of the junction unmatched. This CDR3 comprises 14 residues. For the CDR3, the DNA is TGCAGTGCTATAGGACTAGCTCTTGGCGATGAGCAGTTCTTC. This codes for CSAIGLALGDEQFF.

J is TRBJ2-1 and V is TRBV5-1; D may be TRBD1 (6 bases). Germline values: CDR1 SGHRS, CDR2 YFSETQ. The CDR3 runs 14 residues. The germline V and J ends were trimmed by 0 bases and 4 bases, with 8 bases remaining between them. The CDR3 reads CASSLDREYNEQFF. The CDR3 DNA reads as TGCGCCAGCAGCTTGGACAGGGAGTACAATGAGCAGTTCTTC.

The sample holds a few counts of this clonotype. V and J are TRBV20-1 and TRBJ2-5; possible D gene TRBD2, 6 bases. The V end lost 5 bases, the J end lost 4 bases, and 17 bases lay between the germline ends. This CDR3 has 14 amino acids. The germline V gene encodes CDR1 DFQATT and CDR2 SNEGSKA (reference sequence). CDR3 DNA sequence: TGCAGTGCTTGGGGGGATTCAAGCGGAGAGACCCAGTACTTC. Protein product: CSAWGDSSGETQYF.

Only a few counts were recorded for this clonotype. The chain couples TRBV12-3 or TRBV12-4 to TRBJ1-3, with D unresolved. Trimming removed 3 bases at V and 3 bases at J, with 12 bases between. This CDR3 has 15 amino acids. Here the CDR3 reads CASSLPVTGGNTIYF. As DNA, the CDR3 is TGTGCCAGCAGTTTGCCAGTAACGGGTGGAAACACCATATATTTT.

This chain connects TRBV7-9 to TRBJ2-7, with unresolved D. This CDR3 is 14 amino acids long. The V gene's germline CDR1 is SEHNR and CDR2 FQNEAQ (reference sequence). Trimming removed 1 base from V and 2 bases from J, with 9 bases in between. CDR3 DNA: TGTGCCAGCAGCTTAGGTGTAGAGACCTACGAGCAGTACTTC. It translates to CASSLGVETYEQYF.

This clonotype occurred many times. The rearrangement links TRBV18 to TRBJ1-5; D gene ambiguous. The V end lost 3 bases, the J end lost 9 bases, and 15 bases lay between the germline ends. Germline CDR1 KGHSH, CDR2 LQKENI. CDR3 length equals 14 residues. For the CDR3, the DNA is TGTGCCAGCTCACCTGAGGGCGGCGATGGGCCCCAGCATTTT. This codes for CASSPEGGDGPQHF.

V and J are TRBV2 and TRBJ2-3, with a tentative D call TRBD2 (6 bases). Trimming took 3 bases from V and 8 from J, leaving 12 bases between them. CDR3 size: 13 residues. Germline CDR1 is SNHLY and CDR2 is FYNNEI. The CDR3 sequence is CASSDRLGGTQYF. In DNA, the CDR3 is TGTGCCAGCAGTGATAGGTTGGGGGGTACGCAGTATTTT.

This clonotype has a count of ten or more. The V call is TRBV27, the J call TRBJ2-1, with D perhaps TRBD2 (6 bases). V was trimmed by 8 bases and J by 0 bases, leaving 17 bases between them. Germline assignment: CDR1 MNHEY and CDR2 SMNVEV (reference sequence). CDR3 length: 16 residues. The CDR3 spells CASCSSELSSYNEQFF. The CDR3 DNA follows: TGTGCCAGCTGCTCTAGCGAGCTCTCCTCCTACAATGAGCAGTTCTTC.

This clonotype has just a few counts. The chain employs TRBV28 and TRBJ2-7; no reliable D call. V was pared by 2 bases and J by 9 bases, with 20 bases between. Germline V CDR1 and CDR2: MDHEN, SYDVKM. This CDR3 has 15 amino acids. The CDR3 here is CASSLSRAGTLGQYF. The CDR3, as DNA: TGTGCCAGCAGTTTAAGTCGGGCCGGCACCTTAGGGCAGTACTTC. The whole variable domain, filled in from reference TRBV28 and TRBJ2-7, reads DVKVTQSSRYLVKRTGEKVFLECVQDMDHENMFWYRQDPGLGLRLIYFSYDVKMKEKGDIPEGYSVSREKKERFSLILESASTNQTSMYLCASSLSRAGTLGQYFGPGTRLTVT.

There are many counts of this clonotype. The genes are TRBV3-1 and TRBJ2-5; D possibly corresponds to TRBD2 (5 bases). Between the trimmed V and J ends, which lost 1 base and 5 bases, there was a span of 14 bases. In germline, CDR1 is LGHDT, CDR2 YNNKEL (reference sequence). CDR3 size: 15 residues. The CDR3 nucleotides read TGTGCCAGCAGCCAAGGTCCCACTAGTCGGGAGACCCAGTACTTC. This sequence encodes CASSQGPTSRETQYF.

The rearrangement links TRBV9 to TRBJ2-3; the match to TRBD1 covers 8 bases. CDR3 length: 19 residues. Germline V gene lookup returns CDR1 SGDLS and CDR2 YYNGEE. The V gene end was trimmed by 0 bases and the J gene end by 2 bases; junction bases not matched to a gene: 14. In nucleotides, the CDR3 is TGTGCCAGCAGCGTAGGTGGATGGGGGCAGGGGGCCCTCACAGATACGCAGTATTTT. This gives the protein CASSVGGWGQGALTDTQYF.

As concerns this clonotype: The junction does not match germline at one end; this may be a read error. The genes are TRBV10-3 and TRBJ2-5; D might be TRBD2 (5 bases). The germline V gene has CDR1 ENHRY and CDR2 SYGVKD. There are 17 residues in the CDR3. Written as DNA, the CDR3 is TGTGCCATCAGCCCCACGAGGGCACAGAAGGGCCCTATATTTGCGTGCTTC. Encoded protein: CAISPTRAQKGPIFACF.

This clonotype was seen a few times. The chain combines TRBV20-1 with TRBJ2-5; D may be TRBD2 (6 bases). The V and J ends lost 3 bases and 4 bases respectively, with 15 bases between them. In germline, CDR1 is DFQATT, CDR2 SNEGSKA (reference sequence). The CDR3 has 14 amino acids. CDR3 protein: CSASPSARVETQYF. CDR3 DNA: TGCAGTGCTAGCCCTAGCGCCCGGGTAGAGACCCAGTACTTC.

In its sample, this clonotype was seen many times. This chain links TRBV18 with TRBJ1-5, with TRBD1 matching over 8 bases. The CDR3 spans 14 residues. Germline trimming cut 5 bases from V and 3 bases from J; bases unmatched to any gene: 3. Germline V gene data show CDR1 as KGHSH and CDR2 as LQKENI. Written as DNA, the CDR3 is TGTGCCAGCTCATACCAGGGGGCCAATCAGCCCCAGCATTTT. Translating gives CASSYQGANQPQHF.

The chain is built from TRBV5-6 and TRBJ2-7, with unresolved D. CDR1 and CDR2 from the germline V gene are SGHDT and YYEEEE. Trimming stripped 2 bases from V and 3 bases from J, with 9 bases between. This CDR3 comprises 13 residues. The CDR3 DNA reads TGTGCCAGCAGCTTCTGGGAAGGCTACGAGCAGTACTTC. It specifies CASSFWEGYEQYF.

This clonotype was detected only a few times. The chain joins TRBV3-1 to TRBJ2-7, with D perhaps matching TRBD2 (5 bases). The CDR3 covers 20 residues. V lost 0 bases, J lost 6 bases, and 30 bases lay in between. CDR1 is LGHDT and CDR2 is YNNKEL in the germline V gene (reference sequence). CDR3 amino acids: CASSQDLRNQRKGLACEQYF. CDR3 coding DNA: TGTGCCAGCAGCCAAGATCTGAGGAACCAGCGGAAGGGATTGGCTTGCGAGCAGTACTTC.

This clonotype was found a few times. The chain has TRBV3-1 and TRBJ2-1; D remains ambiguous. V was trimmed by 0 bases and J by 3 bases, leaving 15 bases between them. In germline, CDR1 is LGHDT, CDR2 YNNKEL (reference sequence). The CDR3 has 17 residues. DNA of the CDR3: TGTGCCAGCAGCCAAGACGAGGTCGGGTACGACTACAATGAGCAGTTCTTC. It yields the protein CASSQDEVGYDYNEQFF.

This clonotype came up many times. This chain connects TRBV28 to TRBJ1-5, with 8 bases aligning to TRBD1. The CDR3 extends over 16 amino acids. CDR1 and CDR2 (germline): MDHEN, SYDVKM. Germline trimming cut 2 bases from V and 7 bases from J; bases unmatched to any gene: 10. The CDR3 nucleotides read TGTGCCAGCAGTTTACTGGCCAGGGGGCGATCCCAGCCCCAGCATTTT. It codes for CASSLLARGRSQPQHF.

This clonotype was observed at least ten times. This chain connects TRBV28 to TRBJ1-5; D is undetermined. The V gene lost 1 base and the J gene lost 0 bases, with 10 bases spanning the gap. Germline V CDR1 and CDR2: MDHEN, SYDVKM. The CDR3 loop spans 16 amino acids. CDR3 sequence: CASSLFREYSNQPQHF. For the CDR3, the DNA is TGTGCCAGCAGTTTATTCCGTGAATATAGCAATCAGCCCCAGCATTTT.

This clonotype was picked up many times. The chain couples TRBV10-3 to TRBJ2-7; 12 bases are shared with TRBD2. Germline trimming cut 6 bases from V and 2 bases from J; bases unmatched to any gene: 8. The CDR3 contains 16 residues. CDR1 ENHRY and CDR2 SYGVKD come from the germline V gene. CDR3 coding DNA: TGTGCCATCAGCGAACCGACTAGCGGGAGTGCCTACGAGCAGTACTTC. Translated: CAISEPTSGSAYEQYF.

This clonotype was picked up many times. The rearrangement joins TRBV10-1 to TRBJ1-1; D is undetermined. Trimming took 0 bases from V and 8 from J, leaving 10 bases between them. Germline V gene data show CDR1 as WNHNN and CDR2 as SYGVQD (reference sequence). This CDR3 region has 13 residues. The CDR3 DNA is TGCGCCAGCAGTGAGTCTAGGCCGTTCGAAGCTTTCTTT. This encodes CASSESRPFEAFF.

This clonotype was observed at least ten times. The CDR3 loop is CSARPTSGFRETQYF. The CDR3 nucleotides are TGCAGTGCTAGACCGACTAGCGGGTTTCGGGAGACCCAGTACTTC. V gene TRBV20-1 combines with J gene TRBJ2-5; 10 bases align to TRBD2. Losses at the gene ends were 2 bases for V and 5 bases for J; bases not matched to a gene: 8. Germline V lookup: CDR1 DFQATT, CDR2 SNEGSKA (reference sequence). The CDR3 is 15 amino acids.